The TCR beta chain under discussion was sequenced for a study of T cell responses to AZD1222 COVID-19 vaccine. Points from the study as a whole: Mostly white British, mostly female donors; authors suggested clonal diversity may be underestimated. After the peak T cell response, and only then, were repertoires sampled.

This clone was observed once. The antigen is undetermined. The method was immunoSEQ multiplex PCR; TCRdb's version includes in-frame clones alone and lacks a portion of them. This repertoire shows 140,000 or so clones, approximately 90% found once; its top ten account for more than 1.5%. V lost 7 bases to trimming and J lost 11 bases, with 19 bases between them. This CDR3 has 13 residues. Germline V gives CDR1 SNHLY, CDR2 FYNNEI. The clonotype comes from an adult in good health. Sequencing used peripheral blood, obtained on day 0 of AZD1222 vaccination. The chain is built from TRBV2 and TRBJ2-3, with D possibly matching TRBD1 (6 bases). The CDR3 protein is CASTGERDQGQYF. The CDR3 region has the DNA TGTGCCAGCACAGGGGAACGTGATCAAGGGCAGTATTTT.